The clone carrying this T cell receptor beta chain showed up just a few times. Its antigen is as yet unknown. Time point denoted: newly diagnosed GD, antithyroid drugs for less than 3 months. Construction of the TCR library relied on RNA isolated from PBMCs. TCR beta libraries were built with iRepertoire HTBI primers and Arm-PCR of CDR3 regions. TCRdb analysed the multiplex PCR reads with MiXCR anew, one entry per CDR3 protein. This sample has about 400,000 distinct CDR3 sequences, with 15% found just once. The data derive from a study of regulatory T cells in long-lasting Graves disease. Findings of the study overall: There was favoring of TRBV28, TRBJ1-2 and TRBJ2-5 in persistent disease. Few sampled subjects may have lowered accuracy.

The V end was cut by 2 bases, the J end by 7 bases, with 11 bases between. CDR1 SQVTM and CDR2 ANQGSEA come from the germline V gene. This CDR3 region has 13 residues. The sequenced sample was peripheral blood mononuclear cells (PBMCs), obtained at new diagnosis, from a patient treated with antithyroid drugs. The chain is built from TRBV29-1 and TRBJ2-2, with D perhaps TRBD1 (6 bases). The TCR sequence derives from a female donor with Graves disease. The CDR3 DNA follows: TGCAGCGTTGAAACAGGGATTGGCGGGGAGCTGTTTTTT. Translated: CSVETGIGGELFF.